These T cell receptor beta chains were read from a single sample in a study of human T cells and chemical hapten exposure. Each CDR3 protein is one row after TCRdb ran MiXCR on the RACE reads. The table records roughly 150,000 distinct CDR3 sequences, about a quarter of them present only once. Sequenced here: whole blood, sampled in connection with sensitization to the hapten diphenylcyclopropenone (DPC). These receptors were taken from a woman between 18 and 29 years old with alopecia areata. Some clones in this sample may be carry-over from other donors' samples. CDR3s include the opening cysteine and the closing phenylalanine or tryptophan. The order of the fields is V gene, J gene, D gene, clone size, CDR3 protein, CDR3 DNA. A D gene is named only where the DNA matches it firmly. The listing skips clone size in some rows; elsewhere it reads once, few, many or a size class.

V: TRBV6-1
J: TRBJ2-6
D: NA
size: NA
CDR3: CASKASGANVLTF
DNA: TGTGCCAGCAAGGCCTCTGGGGCCAACGTCCTGACTTTC

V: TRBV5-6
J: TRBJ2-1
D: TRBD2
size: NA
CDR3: CASSQPSGRSHEQFF
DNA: TGTGCCAGCAGCCAACCTAGCGGGAGATCGCATGAGCAGTTCTTC

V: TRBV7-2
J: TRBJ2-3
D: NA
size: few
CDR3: CASSLSRSPTDTQYF
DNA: TGTGCCAGCAGCCTATCGAGGTCCCCCACAGATACGCAGTATTTT

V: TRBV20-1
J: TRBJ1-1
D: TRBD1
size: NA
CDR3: CSAFTRQGDTEAFF
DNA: TGCAGTGCTTTTACGAGGCAGGGGGACACTGAAGCTTTCTTT

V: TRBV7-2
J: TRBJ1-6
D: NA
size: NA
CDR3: CASSLTRVSPLHF
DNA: TGTGCCAGCAGCTTAACGCGGGTGTCACCCCTCCACTTT

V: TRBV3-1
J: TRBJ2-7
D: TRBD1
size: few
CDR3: CASSGRDRAYEQYF
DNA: TGTGCCAGCAGCGGCCGGGACAGGGCCTACGAGCAGTACTTC

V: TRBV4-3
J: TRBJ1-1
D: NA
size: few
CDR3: CASSPGEGWGIAEAFF
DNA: TGCGCCAGCAGTCCGGGGGAGGGATGGGGTATCGCTGAAGCTTTCTTT

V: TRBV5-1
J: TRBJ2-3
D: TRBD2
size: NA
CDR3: CASSLGTSGEDTQYF
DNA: TGCGCCAGCAGCTTGGGGACTAGCGGGGAAGATACGCAGTATTTT

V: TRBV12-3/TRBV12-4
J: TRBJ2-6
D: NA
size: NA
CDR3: CASSFRGTPSGANVLTF
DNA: TGTGCCAGCAGTTTTCGAGGGACGCCATCTGGGGCCAACGTCCTGACTTTC

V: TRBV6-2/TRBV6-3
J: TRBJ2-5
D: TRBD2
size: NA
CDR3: CASRTSGVETQYF
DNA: TGTGCCAGCAGAACTAGCGGGGTAGAGACCCAGTACTTC